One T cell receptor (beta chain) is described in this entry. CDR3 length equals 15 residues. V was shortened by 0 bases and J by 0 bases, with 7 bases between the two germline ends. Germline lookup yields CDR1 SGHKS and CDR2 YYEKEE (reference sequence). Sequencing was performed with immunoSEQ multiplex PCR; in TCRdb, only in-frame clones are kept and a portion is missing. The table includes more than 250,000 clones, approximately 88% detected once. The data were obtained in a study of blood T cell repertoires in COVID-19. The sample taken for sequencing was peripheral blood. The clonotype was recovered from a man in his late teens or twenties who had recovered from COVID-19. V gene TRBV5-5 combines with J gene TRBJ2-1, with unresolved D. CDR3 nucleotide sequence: TGTGCCAGCAGCTTGGCGTTTAACTCCTACAATGAGCAGTTCTTC. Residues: CASSLAFNSYNEQFF.